Here is one TCR beta chain with its context. 13 Jbeta primers and 60 Vbeta primers were used for the PCR. Using immunoSEQ multiplex PCR, the repertoire was profiled, and TCRdb retains in-frame clones only, with some absent. The sample has about 130,000 clones, 60% to 75% seen once. This specimen comes from a study of cytomegalovirus exposure and HLA in healthy donors. Trimming pared 2 bases from V and 3 bases from J, leaving 7 bases between. From germline, CDR1 is SEHNR and CDR2 FQNEAQ (reference sequence). The CDR3 spans 14 residues. The chain combines TRBV7-9 with TRBJ2-2; D unclear. The source is a woman aged 45-65 years in good health and CMV-seropositive. The sequencing input was PBMCs. This chain's CDR3 is CASSLTVDTGELFF. As DNA, the CDR3 is TGTGCCAGCAGCTTAACTGTGGACACCGGGGAGCTGTTTTTT. Supplemented by reference TRBV7-9 and TRBJ2-2, the full variable domain reads DTGVSQNPRHKITKRGQNVTFRCDPISEHNRLYWYRQTLGQGPEFLTYFQNEAQLEKSRLLSDRFSAERPKGSFSTLEIQRTEQGDSAMYLCASSLTVDTGELFFGEGSRLTVL.